These 25 T cell receptor beta chains were all obtained from the same sample, sequenced in a study of multiple sclerosis patients with progressive multifocal leukoencephalopathy. Time point meaning: around six months of natalizumab therapy. Repertoires were generated with immunoSEQ multiplex PCR, while TCRdb's copy carries only in-frame clones and drops some. The sample shows about 30,000 clones, roughly 89% of them seen only once. This specimen consisted of PBMCs, obtained from a patient treated with natalizumab. These receptors came from a human donor with multiple sclerosis.

This sequence joins TRBV5-6 and TRBJ2-1, with 9 bases lining up with TRBD2. CDR1 SGHDT and CDR2 YYEEEE come from the germline V gene. The CDR3 extends over 15 amino acids. V was pared by 4 bases and J by 4 bases, with 6 bases of the junction left unmatched. CDR3 amino acids: CASSPGLAAYNEQFF. Here the CDR3 DNA reads TGTGCCAGCAGCCCGGGACTAGCAGCTTACAATGAGCAGTTCTTC. Complete variable domain (other parts from reference TRBV5-6 and TRBJ2-1): DAGVTQSPTHLIKTRGQQVTLRCSPKSGHDTVSWYQQALGQGPQFIFQYYEEEERQRGNFPDRFSGHQFPNYSSELNVNALLLGDSALYLCASSPGLAAYNEQFFGPGTRLTVL.

The rearrangement links TRBV30 to TRBJ1-5; TRBD1 is a possible D gene (6 bases). V was trimmed by 1 base and J by 7 bases, leaving 14 bases between them. Germline assignment: CDR1 GTSNPN and CDR2 SVGIG (reference sequence). The CDR3 consists of 14 residues. CDR3 DNA sequence: TGTGCCTGGAGTGAAAGGGGGGGGTGGCAGCCCCAGCATTTT. As protein: CAWSERGGWQPQHF.

This rearrangement joins TRBV6-5 to TRBJ2-2, with a weak D call TRBD1 (6 bases). Trimming left V 0 bases short and J 3 bases short, with 8 bases between. This CDR3 comprises 15 residues. Germline values: CDR1 MNHEY, CDR2 SVGAGI. DNA of the CDR3: TGTGCCAGCAGTTACTCAGGGGGATACACCGGGGAGCTGTTTTTT. Translated, it gives CASSYSGGYTGELFF.

This clone was counted between two and nine times. The rearrangement joins TRBV28 to TRBJ2-7, with 9 bases aligning to TRBD2. CDR1 is MDHEN and CDR2 is SYDVKM in the germline V gene. The V segment lost 5 bases and the J segment 3 bases; nucleotides outside the gene matches: 8. The CDR3 is 15 residues long. CDR3: CASSGGAGGLYEQYF. The CDR3 nucleotides are TGTGCCAGCAGTGGCGGGGCGGGAGGGCTCTACGAGCAGTACTTC.

This clone was seen once. The CDR3 spells CASSFSGTDTYEQYF. Here the CDR3 DNA reads TGTGCCAGCAGCTTTAGCGGGACAGACACCTACGAGCAGTACTTC. The chain is built from TRBV9 and TRBJ2-7; tentative D call: TRBD2 (8 bases). Germline V CDR1 and CDR2: SGDLS, YYNGEE. The ends were cut back, 4 bases at V and 2 bases at J, with 16 bases in the middle. This CDR3 region has 15 residues.

Of note for this clone: The junction and the germline gene differ at one end; a read error may be behind it. Other DNA sequences in this specimen translate into the identical CDR3. The CDR3 DNA reads TGTGCCAGTAGCCAAGAATCCGGGAGTGGCTACAATGAGCAGTTCTTC. This encodes CASSQESGSGYNEQFF. V and J are TRBV4-2 and TRBJ2-1, with a weak D call TRBD2 (6 bases). CDR1 is LGHNA and CDR2 is YNFKEQ in the germline V gene. The CDR3 loop spans 16 amino acids.

The V call is TRBV2, the J call TRBJ2-2, with unresolved D. V was clipped by 8 bases and J by 2 bases, with 9 bases between them. The CDR3 contains 13 residues. CDR1 is SNHLY, CDR2 FYNNEI, per germline. CDR3 DNA sequence: TGTGCCAGCCAGGAAAGAAACACCGGGGAGCTGTTTTTT. Residues: CASQERNTGELFF.

This chain joins TRBV5-6 and TRBJ2-1, with D possibly matching TRBD2 (5 bases). Germline loops: CDR1 SGHDT, CDR2 YYEEEE. CDR3 length: 14 amino acids. V was pared by 0 bases and J by 6 bases, with 10 bases between. CDR3 protein: CASSLDEGSNEQFF. CDR3 nucleotides: TGTGCCAGCAGCTTGGATGAGGGTAGCAATGAGCAGTTCTTC.

V is TRBV7-2 and J is TRBJ2-1, with 9 bases lining up with TRBD1. The CDR3 extends over 16 amino acids. Losses at the gene ends were 5 bases for V and 12 bases for J; bases not matched to a gene: 17. Germline V gene data show CDR1 as SGHTA and CDR2 as FQGNSA. The CDR3 spells CASSVDRGGIQWGQFF. The CDR3 coding sequence is TGTGCCAGCAGCGTGGACAGGGGAGGAATACAGTGGGGGCAGTTCTTC. The entire variable domain, with the rest obtained from reference TRBV7-2 and TRBJ2-1, is as follows: GAGVSQSPSNKVTEKGKDVELRCDPISGHTALYWYRQSLGQGLEFLIYFQGNSAPDKSGLPSDRFSAERTGGSVSTLTIQRTQQEDSAVYLCASSVDRGGIQWGQFFGPGTRLTVL.

This chain joins TRBV15 and TRBJ1-5; D is unclear. Trimming cost V 5 bases and J 7 bases, with 15 bases left between them. CDR1 is LNHNV, CDR2 YYDKDF, per germline (reference sequence). The length of the CDR3 is 14 residues. CDR3 amino acids: CATSGRLTGQPQHF. CDR3 bases: TGTGCCACCAGCGGGAGGCTAACGGGGCAGCCCCAGCATTTT.

This chain links TRBV18 with TRBJ2-5; 8 nucleotides match TRBD1. Germline V gene data show CDR1 as KGHSH and CDR2 as LQKENI. Trimming removed 2 bases from V and 5 bases from J; junction bases left unmatched: 4. There are 14 residues in the CDR3. CDR3 protein: CASSPTDRAETQYF. The CDR3 coding sequence is TGTGCCAGCTCACCAACGGACAGGGCGGAGACCCAGTACTTC.

The chain links TRBV25-1 to TRBJ1-1; D uncertain. V was shortened by 6 bases and J by 12 bases, with 14 bases between the two germline ends. This CDR3 has 11 residues. In germline, CDR1 is MGHDK, CDR2 SYGVNS. In DNA form, the CDR3 reads TGTGCCAGCAGAGACCCGGGTCCTACTTTCTTT. It encodes CASRDPGPTFF.

This chain connects TRBV30 to TRBJ1-1; no definite D call. Deletions cut 3 bases from V and 4 bases from J, with 6 bases between. CDR1 is GTSNPN, CDR2 SVGIG, per germline (reference sequence). The CDR3 has 11 residues. The CDR3 coding sequence is TGTGCCTGGAGGTGGGTCACTGAAGCTTTCTTT. It translates to CAWRWVTEAFF.

In regard to this clone: In the same sample, other DNA sequences code for this CDR3. This rearrangement joins TRBV6-4 to TRBJ2-7, with a possible D match to TRBD2 (5 bases). The germline CDR1 and CDR2 sequences are MRHNA and SNTAGT. The CDR3 contains 20 residues. V lost 0 bases to trimming and J lost 0 bases, with 24 bases between them. CDR3 in amino acids: CASSDSDAYGKPIRSYEQYF. CDR3 DNA: TGTGCCAGCAGTGACTCGGACGCTTACGGGAAACCCATCCGCTCCTACGAGCAGTACTTC.

In this sample, this clone turned up once. This chain links TRBV5-1 with TRBJ2-7; TRBD1 is a possible D gene (6 bases). The CDR3 is made up of 16 amino acids. The V and J ends lost 4 bases and 2 bases respectively, with 19 bases between them. Germline CDR1 is SGHRS and CDR2 is YFSETQ. The CDR3 nucleotides read TGCGCCAGCAGCCCCACCCCGGCAGGGGAGACCTACGAGCAGTACTTC. Protein sequence: CASSPTPAGETYEQYF.

This chain joins TRBV2 and TRBJ2-3, with TRBD2 matching over 10 bases. Germline V gives CDR1 SNHLY, CDR2 FYNNEI. V trimming: 6 bases; J trimming: 3 bases; junction bases outside the gene matches: 3. The CDR3 is 14 residues long. The CDR3 here is CASRGGLATDTQYF. In DNA form, the CDR3 reads TGTGCCAGCAGGGGGGGACTAGCGACAGATACGCAGTATTTT.

This clone was observed a single time. The CDR3 here is CAGLLGNIQYF. The CDR3 DNA is TGTGCCGGACTTTTAGGAAACATTCAGTACTTC. The chain couples TRBV28 to TRBJ2-4; D is perhaps TRBD2 (5 bases). The CDR3 has 11 residues. The V end lost 11 bases, the J end lost 6 bases, and 11 bases lay between the germline ends. CDR1 and CDR2 (germline): MDHEN, SYDVKM. Combining the CDR3 with reference TRBV28 and TRBJ2-4 gives the whole variable domain DVKVTQSSRYLVKRTGEKVFLECVQDMDHENMFWYRQDPGLGLRLIYFSYDVKMKEKGDIPEGYSVSREKKERFSLILESASTNQTSMYLCAGLLGNIQYFGAGTRLSVL.

The chain couples TRBV7-2 to TRBJ1-1; D perhaps matches TRBD1 (5 bases). V shed 1 base and J shed 1 base, with 13 bases lying between them. The CDR3 totals 16 residues. Germline V CDR1 and CDR2: SGHTA, FQGNSA. CDR3 protein: CASSLVGSQGNTEAFF. CDR3 nucleotide sequence: TGTGCCAGCAGCTTAGTAGGAAGCCAGGGGAACACTGAAGCTTTCTTT.

The chain carries TRBV11-3 and TRBJ1-1; D remains ambiguous. V lost 6 bases, J lost 7 bases, and 15 bases lay in between. The CDR3 consists of 13 residues. Germline CDR1 is SGHNT and CDR2 is YENEEA. As DNA, the CDR3 is TGTGCCAGCAGTTGGAGTAGGGATGGTGAAGCTTTCTTT. Protein: CASSWSRDGEAFF. The complete variable domain, with remaining parts taken from reference TRBV11-3 and TRBJ1-1, reads EAGVVQSPRYKIIEKKQPVAFWCNPISGHNTLYWYLQNLGQGPELLIRYENEEAVDDSQLPKDRFSAERLKGVDSTLKIQPAELGDSAVYLCASSWSRDGEAFFGQGTRLTVV.

The rearrangement joins TRBV21-1 to TRBJ2-3; the D call in the table, TRBD1, was not verified against the DNA. TRBV21-1 is annotated as a pseudogene. The CDR3 consists of 17 residues. Written as DNA, the CDR3 is TGTGCCAGCAGCAATCCCCCGGCAGGGTGGTACACAGATACGCAGTATTTT. Translated, it gives CASSNPPAGWYTDTQYF.

Concerning this clone: Other DNA sequences within the sample encode an identical CDR3. The chain carries TRBV30 and TRBJ2-3; the D is unclear. There are 11 residues in the CDR3. V shed 0 bases and J shed 3 bases, with 1 base lying between them. Looked up from germline, CDR1 is GTSNPN and CDR2 is SVGIG (reference sequence). DNA for the CDR3: TGTGCCTGGAGTGTAACAGATACGCAGTATTTT. It is translated as CAWSVTDTQYF.

V gene TRBV5-6 combines with J gene TRBJ2-5; TRBD2 might be the D (6 bases). Germline CDR1 is SGHDT and CDR2 is YYEEEE. CDR3 length: 15 residues. Trimming removed 1 base from V and 2 bases from J, with 12 bases in between. CDR3 sequence reads: CASSLLGRGQETQYF. The CDR3 DNA reads as TGTGCCAGCAGCTTGCTAGGACGGGGGCAAGAGACCCAGTACTTC. The full variable domain, with the rest looked up from reference TRBV5-6 and TRBJ2-5, is DAGVTQSPTHLIKTRGQQVTLRCSPKSGHDTVSWYQQALGQGPQFIFQYYEEEERQRGNFPDRFSGHQFPNYSSELNVNALLLGDSALYLCASSLLGRGQETQYFGPGTRLLVL.

This clone was picked up a small number of times. V usage is TRBV7-2 and J usage is TRBJ2-1; 8 bases fit TRBD2. From germline, CDR1 is SGHTA and CDR2 FQGNSA. This CDR3 spans 13 amino acids. Unmatched junction bases numbered 3, after V lost 1 base and J lost 10 bases. CDR3 DNA: TGTGCCAGCAGCTTAGGGGTAGCGGGAGAGCAGTTCTTC. Protein product: CASSLGVAGEQFF. The full variable domain, in which reference TRBV7-2 and TRBJ2-1 provide the parts outside the CDR3, is GAGVSQSPSNKVTEKGKDVELRCDPISGHTALYWYRQSLGQGLEFLIYFQGNSAPDKSGLPSDRFSAERTGGSVSTLTIQRTQQEDSAVYLCASSLGVAGEQFFGPGTRLTVL.

This chain uses TRBV6-1 with TRBJ1-1; D is possibly TRBD1 (6 bases). CDR1 is MNHNS, CDR2 SASEGT, per germline. The CDR3 spans 15 residues. The V and J ends lost 4 bases and 0 bases respectively, with 12 bases between them. The CDR3, as DNA: TGTGCCAGCAGTGCCCGAGGGGGGATGAACACTGAAGCTTTCTTT. It encodes CASSARGGMNTEAFF.

The chain uses TRBV7-2 and TRBJ1-4; 7 nucleotides line up with TRBD1. The length of the CDR3 is 15 residues. The J segment lost 8 bases and the V segment lost 4 bases, leaving 10 bases of the junction unmatched. Germline V CDR1 and CDR2: SGHTA, FQGNSA. In DNA form, the CDR3 reads TGTGCCAGCAGCTCATGGGACAGCTTCGAGGAAAAACTGTTTTTT. Protein: CASSSWDSFEEKLFF. Based on the CDR3 plus reference TRBV7-2 and TRBJ1-4, the full variable domain is GAGVSQSPSNKVTEKGKDVELRCDPISGHTALYWYRQSLGQGLEFLIYFQGNSAPDKSGLPSDRFSAERTGGSVSTLTIQRTQQEDSAVYLCASSSWDSFEEKLFFGSGTQLSVL.